The 19 T cell receptor beta chains listed next were all sequenced from one sample in a study of cytomegalovirus exposure and HLA in healthy donors. It was with 60 Vbeta and 13 Jbeta primers that the PCR ran. The repertoire was sequenced with immunoSEQ multiplex PCR; TCRdb's copy has only in-frame clones and lacks some. The sample consists of around 130,000 clones, more than 55% of them appearing once. Sequencing used PBMCs. The receptor set was obtained from a man aged 18 to 30 in good health and CMV-seronegative.

This chain joins TRBV4-1 and TRBJ2-5, with 8 bases lining up with TRBD1. Germline V lookup: CDR1 MGHRA, CDR2 YSYEKL. V shed 1 base and J 5 bases; nucleotides not matched to a gene: 9. The CDR3 has 16 amino acids. The CDR3 protein is CASSQVAAGGVETQYF. In DNA, the CDR3 is TGCGCCAGCAGCCAAGTTGCGGCAGGGGGCGTTGAGACCCAGTACTTC.

J is TRBJ1-2 and V is TRBV5-1, with 8 bases identical to TRBD1. The CDR3 extends over 14 amino acids. The germline gives CDR1 SGHRS, CDR2 YFSETQ. The trim removed 0 bases at V and 6 bases at J, leaving 4 bases unmatched. DNA of the CDR3: TGCGCCAGCAGCTTGGAGTACAGGGGGGATGGCTACACCTTC. Its translation is CASSLEYRGDGYTF.

The chain couples TRBV28 to TRBJ1-5; perhaps TRBD1 as D (6 bases). The CDR3 covers 14 residues. The V end was cut by 11 bases, the J end by 5 bases, with 19 bases between. Germline V CDR1 and CDR2: MDHEN, SYDVKM. CDR3 sequence reads: CAHTRPGVDQPQHF. The DNA of the CDR3 is TGTGCCCACACCCGTCCAGGGGTCGATCAGCCCCAGCATTTT.

V gene TRBV7-3 combines with J gene TRBJ2-2; 8 bases are shared with TRBD1. The germline gives CDR1 SGHTA, CDR2 FQGTGA. CDR3 length equals 14 residues. Trimming at V came to 2 bases and at J to 6 bases, leaving 2 bases not matched to a gene. CDR3 region: CASSLARGPGELFF. CDR3 DNA: TGTGCCAGCAGCTTAGCCAGGGGGCCCGGGGAGCTGTTTTTT. Looking up the rest from reference TRBV7-3 and TRBJ2-2 gives the full variable domain: GAGVSQTPSNKVTEKGKYVELRCDPISGHTALYWYRQSLGQGPEFLIYFQGTGAADDSGLPNDRFFAVRPEGSVSTLKIQRTERGDSAVYLCASSLARGPGELFFGEGSRLTVL.

V is TRBV5-6 and J is TRBJ2-1; 13 nucleotides agree with TRBD2. The V segment lost 6 bases and the J segment 4 bases; nucleotides outside the gene matches: 10. This CDR3 contains 17 residues. The germline V gene encodes CDR1 SGHDT and CDR2 YYEEEE. In DNA, the CDR3 is TGTGCCAGCAACGAGGGACTAGCGGGGAAAGGGTACAATGAGCAGTTCTTC. Protein product: CASNEGLAGKGYNEQFF.

This clone was counted a few times. The chain carries TRBV29-1 and TRBJ2-5; 7 bases are a match to TRBD2. Germline V gene lookup returns CDR1 SQVTM and CDR2 ANQGSEA. This CDR3 region has 12 residues. The V and J ends lost 4 bases and 5 bases, in that order; junction bases with no gene match: 4. In DNA, the CDR3 is TGCAGCGTTGTGGAGGGAGGGGAGACCCAGTACTTC. Its translation is CSVVEGGETQYF.

This clone has a handful of counts. The V gene is TRBV6-5, the J gene TRBJ1-4; the D is unclear. Germline V gene data show CDR1 as MNHEY and CDR2 as SVGAGI. The CDR3 runs 15 residues. V was cut by 2 bases and J by 6 bases, with 13 bases left in between. CDR3 coding DNA: TGTGCCAGCAGTTACGTACAGAGGGTAGATGAAAAACTGTTTTTT. As protein: CASSYVQRVDEKLFF.

The genes are TRBV5-1 and TRBJ1-4; no definite D call. Deletions cut 1 base from V and 8 bases from J, with 9 bases between. The CDR3 runs 13 residues. Germline-derived CDR1 and CDR2 are SGHRS and YFSETQ. The CDR3 DNA sequence: TGCGCCAGCAGCTTGATAACACCGGAAAAACTGTTTTTT. Amino acids: CASSLITPEKLFF.

This clone appeared once. The rearrangement joins TRBV5-4 to TRBJ2-7; the D is unclear. CDR1 SGHNT and CDR2 YYREEE come from the germline V gene (reference sequence). With 5 bases removed from V and 0 bases from J, the gap between germline ends came to 12 bases. This CDR3 spans 14 amino acids. The CDR3 region is CASRVSGSSYEQYF. The CDR3 DNA is TGTGCCAGCAGGGTCTCAGGAAGCTCCTACGAGCAGTACTTC.

The CDR3 bases are TGTGCCATCAGCCAAGACAGGGTGAACACTGAAGCTTTCTTT. Its protein is CAISQDRVNTEAFF. This chain connects TRBV10-3 to TRBJ1-1; TRBD1 aligns across 7 bases. After removal of 6 bases from V and 0 bases from J, the junction contained 4 bases not matched to a gene. CDR1 is ENHRY and CDR2 is SYGVKD in the germline V gene. The CDR3 sequence is 14 residues long.

This chain uses TRBV27 with TRBJ1-2; the D gene is possibly TRBD1 (6 bases). The CDR3 has 16 residues. Germline V lookup: CDR1 MNHEY, CDR2 SMNVEV (reference sequence). V dropped 7 bases and J dropped 0 bases, with 18 bases sitting between them. The CDR3 nucleotides are TGTGCCAGCAAAAACACAGGGACCGTACCTAACTATGGCTACACCTTC. Translating it yields CASKNTGTVPNYGYTF.

CDR3 bases: TGTGCCTGGAGCGAGGGACAGGGCGGTGGCTACACCTTC. Translating it yields CAWSEGQGGGYTF. V is TRBV30 and J is TRBJ1-2, with TRBD1 matching over 9 bases. The CDR3 has 13 amino acids. The J segment lost 7 bases and the V segment lost 3 bases, leaving 6 bases of the junction unmatched. Germline V lookup: CDR1 GTSNPN, CDR2 SVGIG (reference sequence). Full variable domain (missing parts from reference TRBV30 and TRBJ1-2): SQTIHQWPATLVQPVGSPLSLECTVEGTSNPNLYWYRQAAGRGLQLLFYSVGIGQISSEVPQNLSASRPQDRQFILSSKKLLLSDSGFYLCAWSEGQGGGYTFGSGTRLTVV.

This sequence joins TRBV5-4 and TRBJ1-1; possible D gene TRBD1, 5 bases. Trimming cost V 2 bases and J 3 bases, with 20 bases left between them. CDR3 length: 17 residues. CDR1 is SGHNT and CDR2 is YYREEE in the germline V gene (reference sequence). This chain's CDR3 is CASSFITGGRGHTEAFF. CDR3 bases: TGTGCCAGCAGCTTCATAACGGGGGGTAGGGGACACACTGAAGCTTTCTTT.

This clone was seen more than once but under ten times. This rearrangement joins TRBV30 to TRBJ2-5; TRBD2 agrees at 13 bases. J gave up 2 bases and V 3 bases, and 15 bases lay outside the gene matches. From germline, CDR1 is GTSNPN and CDR2 SVGIG (reference sequence). The CDR3 has 19 residues. DNA of the CDR3: TGTGCCTGGAGCGGAATGACTAGCGGGAGGCCTGATCTTCAAGAGACCCAGTACTTC. This gives the protein CAWSGMTSGRPDLQETQYF.

This clone is a singleton in its sample. CDR3: CASIAGTPFTGELFF. In nucleotides, the CDR3 is TGTGCCAGCATCGCCGGGACACCCTTCACCGGGGAGCTGTTTTTT. The rearrangement uses TRBV5-4 and TRBJ2-2; possible D gene TRBD1, 6 bases. Germline loops: CDR1 SGHNT, CDR2 YYREEE (reference sequence). Trimming shortened V by 6 bases and J by 4 bases, and 16 bases separated the two germline ends. This CDR3 region has 15 residues. The whole variable domain, filled in from reference TRBV5-4 and TRBJ2-2, reads ETGVTQSPTHLIKTRGQQVTLRCSSQSGHNTVSWYQQALGQGPQFIFQYYREEENGRGNFPPRFSGLQFPNYSSELNVNALELDDSALYLCASIAGTPFTGELFFGEGSRLTVL.

This chain links TRBV7-8 with TRBJ1-2; 11 positions match TRBD1. CDR1 and CDR2 (germline): SGHVS, FQNEAQ. The CDR3 sequence is 14 residues long. V shed 8 bases and J 8 bases; nucleotides not matched to a gene: 10. The DNA for the CDR3 is TGTGCCAGCGCCGGAGGACAGGGGGCGCGCGGCTACACCTTC. Residues: CASAGGQGARGYTF.

The genes are TRBV19 and TRBJ2-5; 10 bases agree with TRBD1. The trim removed 3 bases at V and 4 bases at J, leaving 5 bases unmatched. This CDR3 region has 15 residues. CDR1 and CDR2 from the germline V gene are LNHDA and SQIVND (reference sequence). In nucleotides, the CDR3 is TGTGCCAGTAGTATGGGGACAGGGGTTGGAGAGACCCAGTACTTC. It translates to CASSMGTGVGETQYF. Full variable domain (missing parts from reference TRBV19 and TRBJ2-5): DGGITQSPKYLFRKEGQNVTLSCEQNLNHDAMYWYRQDPGQGLRLIYYSQIVNDFQKGDIAEGYSVSREKKESFPLTVTSAQKNPTAFYLCASSMGTGVGETQYFGPGTRLLVL.

The gene calls are TRBV6-5 and TRBJ2-1; 15 positions match TRBD2. After removal of 5 bases from V and 10 bases from J, the junction contained 6 bases not matched to a gene. This CDR3 comprises 15 residues. The germline V gene has CDR1 MNHEY and CDR2 SVGAGI. CDR3 in amino acids: CASSRGTSGRSEQFF. The CDR3 nucleotides are TGTGCCAGCAGTCGCGGGACTAGCGGGAGGAGCGAGCAGTTCTTC.

The chain joins TRBV5-1 to TRBJ1-1; TRBD1 might be the D (5 bases). This CDR3 has 14 amino acids. Germline V gives CDR1 SGHRS, CDR2 YFSETQ. The V end was cut by 0 bases, the J end by 5 bases, with 11 bases between. CDR3 sequence reads: CASSLEGHGTEAFF. The CDR3 DNA reads TGCGCCAGCAGCTTGGAGGGGCATGGGACTGAAGCTTTCTTT.